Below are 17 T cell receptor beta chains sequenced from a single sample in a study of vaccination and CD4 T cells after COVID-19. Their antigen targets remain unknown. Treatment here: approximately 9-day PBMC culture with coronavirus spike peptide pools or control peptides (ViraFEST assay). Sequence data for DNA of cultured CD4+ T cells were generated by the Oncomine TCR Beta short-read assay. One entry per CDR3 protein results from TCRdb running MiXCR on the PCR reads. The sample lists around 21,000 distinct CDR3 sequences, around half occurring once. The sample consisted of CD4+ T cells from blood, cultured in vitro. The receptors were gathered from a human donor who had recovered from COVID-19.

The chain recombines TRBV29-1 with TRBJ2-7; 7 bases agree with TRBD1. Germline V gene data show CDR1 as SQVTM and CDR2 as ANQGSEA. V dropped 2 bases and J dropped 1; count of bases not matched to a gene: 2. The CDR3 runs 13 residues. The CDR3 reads CSVERTGSYEQYF. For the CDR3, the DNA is TGCAGCGTTGAAAGGACAGGTTCCTACGAGCAGTACTTC.

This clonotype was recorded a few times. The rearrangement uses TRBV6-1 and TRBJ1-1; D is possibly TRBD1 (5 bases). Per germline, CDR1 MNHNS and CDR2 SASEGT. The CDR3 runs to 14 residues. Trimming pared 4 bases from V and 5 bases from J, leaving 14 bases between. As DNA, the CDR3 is TGTGCCAGCAGTGGGCAGGGTGATTCTACTGAAGCTTTCTTT. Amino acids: CASSGQGDSTEAFF.

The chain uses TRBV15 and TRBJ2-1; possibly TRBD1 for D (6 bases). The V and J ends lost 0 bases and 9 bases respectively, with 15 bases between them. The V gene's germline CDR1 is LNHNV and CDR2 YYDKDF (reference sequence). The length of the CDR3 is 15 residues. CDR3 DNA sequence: TGTGCCACCAGCAGAGATCGTGGGGGCAACACTGAGCAGTTCTTC. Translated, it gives CATSRDRGGNTEQFF.

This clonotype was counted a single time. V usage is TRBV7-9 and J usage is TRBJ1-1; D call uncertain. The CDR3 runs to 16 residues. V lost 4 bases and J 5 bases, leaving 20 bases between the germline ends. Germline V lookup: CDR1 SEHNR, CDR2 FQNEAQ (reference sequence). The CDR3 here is CASSSRSGPPGTEAFF. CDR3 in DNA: TGTGCCAGCAGCTCCCGGTCCGGGCCGCCGGGGACTGAAGCTTTCTTT.

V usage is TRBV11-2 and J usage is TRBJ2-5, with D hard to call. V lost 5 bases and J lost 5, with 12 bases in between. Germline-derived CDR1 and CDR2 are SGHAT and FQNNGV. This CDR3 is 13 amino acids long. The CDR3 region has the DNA TGTGCCAGCAGCCCTGGGCCAAGGGAGACCCAGTACTTC. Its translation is CASSPGPRETQYF.

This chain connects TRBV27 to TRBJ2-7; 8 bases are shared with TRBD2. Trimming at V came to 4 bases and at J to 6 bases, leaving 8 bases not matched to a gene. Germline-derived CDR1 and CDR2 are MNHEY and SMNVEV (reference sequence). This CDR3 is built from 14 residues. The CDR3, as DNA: TGTGCCAGCAGTTCGCGAGGGACTAGGGGCGAGCAGTACTTC. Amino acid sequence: CASSSRGTRGEQYF.

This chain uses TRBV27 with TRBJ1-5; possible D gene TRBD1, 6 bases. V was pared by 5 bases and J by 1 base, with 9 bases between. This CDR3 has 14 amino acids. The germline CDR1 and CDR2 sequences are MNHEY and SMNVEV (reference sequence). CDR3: CASSQGRSNQPQHF. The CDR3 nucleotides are TGTGCCAGCAGTCAGGGGAGAAGCAATCAGCCCCAGCATTTT.

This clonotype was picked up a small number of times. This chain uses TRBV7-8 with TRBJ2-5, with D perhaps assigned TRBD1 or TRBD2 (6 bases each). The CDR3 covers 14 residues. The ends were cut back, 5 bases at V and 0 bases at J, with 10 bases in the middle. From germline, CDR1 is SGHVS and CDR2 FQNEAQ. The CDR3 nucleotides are TGTGCCAGCAGCCCAGGGGAGGACCAAGAGACCCAGTACTTC. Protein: CASSPGEDQETQYF.

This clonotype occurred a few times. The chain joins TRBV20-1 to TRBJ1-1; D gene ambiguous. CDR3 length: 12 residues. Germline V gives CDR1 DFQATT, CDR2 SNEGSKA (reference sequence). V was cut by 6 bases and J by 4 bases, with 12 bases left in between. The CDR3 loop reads CSALTLSTEAFF. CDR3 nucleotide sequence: TGCAGTGCGTTGACGCTTTCCACTGAAGCTTTCTTT.

The CDR3 coding sequence is TGTGCCAGCAGTGCTAGGACAGGGGGTGGTCAGCCCCAGCATTTT. Protein: CASSARTGGGQPQHF. This chain joins TRBV2 and TRBJ1-5; TRBD1 matches 10 bases. Germline CDR1 is SNHLY and CDR2 is FYNNEI. With 4 bases clipped from V and 6 bases from J, the junction kept 6 bases outside the gene matches. CDR3 length: 15 residues.

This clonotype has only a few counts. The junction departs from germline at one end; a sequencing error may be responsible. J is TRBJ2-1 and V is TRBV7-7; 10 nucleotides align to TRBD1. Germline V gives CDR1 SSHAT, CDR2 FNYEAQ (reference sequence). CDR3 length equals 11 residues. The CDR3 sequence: CASSTDRGEFF. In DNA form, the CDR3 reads TGTGCTAGCAGCACGGACAGGGGGGAGTTCTTC.

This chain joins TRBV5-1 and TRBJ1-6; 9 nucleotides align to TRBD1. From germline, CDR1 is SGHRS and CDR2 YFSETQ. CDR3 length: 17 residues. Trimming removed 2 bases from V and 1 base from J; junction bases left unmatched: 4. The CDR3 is CASSLQGAASYNSPLHF. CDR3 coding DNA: TGCGCCAGCAGCTTACAGGGGGCTGCATCCTATAATTCACCCCTCCACTTT.

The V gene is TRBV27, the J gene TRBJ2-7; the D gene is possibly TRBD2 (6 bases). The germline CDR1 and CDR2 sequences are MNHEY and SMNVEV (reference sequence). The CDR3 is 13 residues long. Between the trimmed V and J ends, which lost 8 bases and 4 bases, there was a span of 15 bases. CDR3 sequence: CASRGNGPYEQYF. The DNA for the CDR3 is TGTGCCAGCCGGGGGAATGGGCCATACGAGCAGTACTTC.

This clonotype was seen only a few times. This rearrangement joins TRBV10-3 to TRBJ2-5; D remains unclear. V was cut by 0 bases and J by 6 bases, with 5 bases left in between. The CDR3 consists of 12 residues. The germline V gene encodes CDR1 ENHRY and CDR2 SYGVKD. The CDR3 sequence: CAISESVQTQYF. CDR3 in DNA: TGTGCCATCAGTGAGTCAGTGCAGACCCAGTACTTC.

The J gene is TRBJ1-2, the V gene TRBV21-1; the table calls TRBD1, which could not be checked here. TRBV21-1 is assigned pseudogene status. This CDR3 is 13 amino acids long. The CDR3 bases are TGTGCCAGCGAAGTGCACAGGGAGTATGGCTACACCTTC. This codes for CASEVHREYGYTF.

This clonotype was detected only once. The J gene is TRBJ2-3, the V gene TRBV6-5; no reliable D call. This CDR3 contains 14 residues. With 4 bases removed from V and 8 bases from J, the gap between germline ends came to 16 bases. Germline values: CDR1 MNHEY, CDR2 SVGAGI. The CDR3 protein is CASSSTKDGGTQYF. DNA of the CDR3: TGTGCCAGCAGTTCCACAAAGGATGGCGGTACGCAGTATTTT.

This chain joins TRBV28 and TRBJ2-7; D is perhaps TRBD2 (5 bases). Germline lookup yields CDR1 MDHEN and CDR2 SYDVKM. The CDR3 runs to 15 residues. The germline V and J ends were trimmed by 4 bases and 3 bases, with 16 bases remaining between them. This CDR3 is CASSSTLDLSYEQYF. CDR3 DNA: TGTGCCAGCAGTTCTACTCTGGACTTGAGCTACGAGCAGTACTTC.